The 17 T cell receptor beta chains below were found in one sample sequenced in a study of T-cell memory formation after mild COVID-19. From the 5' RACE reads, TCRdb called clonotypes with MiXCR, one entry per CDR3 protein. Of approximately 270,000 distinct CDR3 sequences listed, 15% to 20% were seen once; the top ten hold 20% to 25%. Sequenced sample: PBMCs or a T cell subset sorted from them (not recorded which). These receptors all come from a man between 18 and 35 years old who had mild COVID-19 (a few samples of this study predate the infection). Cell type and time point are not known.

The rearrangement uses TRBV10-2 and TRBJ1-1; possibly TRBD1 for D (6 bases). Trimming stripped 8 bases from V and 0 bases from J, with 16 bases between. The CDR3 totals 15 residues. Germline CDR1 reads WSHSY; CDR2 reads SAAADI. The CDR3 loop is CASHLTGLMNTEAFF. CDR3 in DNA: TGCGCCAGCCACTTAACAGGGTTAATGAACACTGAAGCTTTCTTT.

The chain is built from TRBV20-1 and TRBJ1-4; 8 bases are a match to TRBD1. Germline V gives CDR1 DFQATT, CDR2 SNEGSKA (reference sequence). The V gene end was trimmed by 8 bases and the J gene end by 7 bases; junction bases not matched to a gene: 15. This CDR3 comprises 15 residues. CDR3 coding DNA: TGCAGTCCTCTAAATCCGGGACAGGAGGGTGAAAAACTGTTTTTT. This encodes CSPLNPGQEGEKLFF.

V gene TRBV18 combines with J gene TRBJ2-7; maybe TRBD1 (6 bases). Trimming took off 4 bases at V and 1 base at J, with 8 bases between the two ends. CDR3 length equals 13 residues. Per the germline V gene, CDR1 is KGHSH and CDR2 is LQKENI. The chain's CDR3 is CASSQGQSYEQYV. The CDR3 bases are TGTGCCAGCTCACAAGGACAGTCCTACGAGCAGTACGTC.

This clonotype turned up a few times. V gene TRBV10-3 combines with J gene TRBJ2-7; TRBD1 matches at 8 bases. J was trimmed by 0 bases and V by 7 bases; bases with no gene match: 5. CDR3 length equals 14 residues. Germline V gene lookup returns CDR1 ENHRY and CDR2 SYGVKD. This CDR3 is CAITQGAASYEQYF. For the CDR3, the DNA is TGTGCCATCACCCAGGGGGCTGCCTCCTACGAGCAGTACTTC.

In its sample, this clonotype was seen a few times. CDR3 protein: CASSQDRGQGNQPQHF. For the CDR3, the DNA is TGCGCCAGCAGCCAAGATCGTGGACAGGGCAATCAGCCCCAGCATTTT. This chain links TRBV4-1 with TRBJ1-5; TRBD1 matches at 7 bases. CDR1 and CDR2 from the germline V gene are MGHRA and YSYEKL. This CDR3 has 16 residues. Unmatched junction bases numbered 4, after V lost 0 bases and J lost 2 bases.

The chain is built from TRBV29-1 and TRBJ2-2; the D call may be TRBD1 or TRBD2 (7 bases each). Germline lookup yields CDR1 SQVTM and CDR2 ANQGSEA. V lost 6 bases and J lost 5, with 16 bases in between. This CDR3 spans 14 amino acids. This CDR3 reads CSVITGEGTGELFF. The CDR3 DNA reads TGCAGCGTGATAACAGGGGAGGGGACCGGGGAGCTGTTTTTT.

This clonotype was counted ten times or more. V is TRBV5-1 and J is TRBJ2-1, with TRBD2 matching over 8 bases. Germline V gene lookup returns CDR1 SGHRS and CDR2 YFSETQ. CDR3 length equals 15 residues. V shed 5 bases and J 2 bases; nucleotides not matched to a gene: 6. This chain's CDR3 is CASRVTGLAYNEQFF. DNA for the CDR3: TGCGCCAGCAGGGTGACGGGACTAGCCTACAATGAGCAGTTCTTC.

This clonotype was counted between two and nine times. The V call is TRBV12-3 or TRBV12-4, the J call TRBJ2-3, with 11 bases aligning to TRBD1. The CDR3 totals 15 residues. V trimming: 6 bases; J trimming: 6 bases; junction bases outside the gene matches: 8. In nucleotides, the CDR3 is TGTGCCAGCAGCATCCGGGACAGGGGGTCTGATACGCAGTATTTT. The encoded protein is CASSIRDRGSDTQYF.

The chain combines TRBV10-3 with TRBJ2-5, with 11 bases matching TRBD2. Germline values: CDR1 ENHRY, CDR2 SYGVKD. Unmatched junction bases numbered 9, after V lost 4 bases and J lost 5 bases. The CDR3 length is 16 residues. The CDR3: CAISAGVAGGPETQYF. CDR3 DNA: TGTGCCATCAGTGCGGGGGTAGCGGGGGGGCCTGAGACCCAGTACTTC.

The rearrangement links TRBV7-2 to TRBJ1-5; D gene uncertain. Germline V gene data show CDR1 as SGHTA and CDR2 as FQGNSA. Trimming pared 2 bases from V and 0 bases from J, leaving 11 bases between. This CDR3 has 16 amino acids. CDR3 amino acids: CASSLYGTYSNQPQHF. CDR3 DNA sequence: TGTGCCAGCAGCTTATATGGTACTTATAGCAATCAGCCCCAGCATTTT.

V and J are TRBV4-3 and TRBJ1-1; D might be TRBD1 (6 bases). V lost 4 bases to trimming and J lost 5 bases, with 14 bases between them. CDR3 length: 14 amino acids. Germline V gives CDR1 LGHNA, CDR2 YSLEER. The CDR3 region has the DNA TGCGCCAGCAGCCCCTCGGGGGCGAGTACTGAAGCTTTCTTT. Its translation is CASSPSGASTEAFF.

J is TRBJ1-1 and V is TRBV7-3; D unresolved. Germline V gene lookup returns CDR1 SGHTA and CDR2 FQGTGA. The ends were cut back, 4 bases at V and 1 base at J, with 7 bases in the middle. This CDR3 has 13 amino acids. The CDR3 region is CASSYDPNTEAFF. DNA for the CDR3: TGTGCCAGCAGCTACGATCCGAACACTGAAGCTTTCTTT.

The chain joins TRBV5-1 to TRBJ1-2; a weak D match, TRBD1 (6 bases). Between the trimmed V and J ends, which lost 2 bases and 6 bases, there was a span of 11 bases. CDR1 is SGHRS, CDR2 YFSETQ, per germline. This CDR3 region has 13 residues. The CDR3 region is CASSFYREDGYTF. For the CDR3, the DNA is TGCGCCAGCAGCTTTTACAGGGAGGATGGCTACACCTTC.

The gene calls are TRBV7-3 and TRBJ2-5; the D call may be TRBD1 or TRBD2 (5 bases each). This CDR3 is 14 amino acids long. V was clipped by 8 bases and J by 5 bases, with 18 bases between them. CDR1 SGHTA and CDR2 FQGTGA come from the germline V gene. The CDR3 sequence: CASSLGLGAETQYF. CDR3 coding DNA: TGTGCCAGCTCCTTGGGCCTCGGGGCGGAGACCCAGTACTTC.

CDR3 DNA: TGCGCCAGCAGGGCGGGTCCGGAAACCGGGGAGCTGTTTTTT. Its translation is CASRAGPETGELFF. This sequence joins TRBV5-1 and TRBJ2-2, with D perhaps matching TRBD2 (5 bases). Trimming took off 5 bases at V and 5 bases at J, with 13 bases between the two ends. The CDR3 has 14 amino acids. Looked up from germline, CDR1 is SGHRS and CDR2 is YFSETQ.

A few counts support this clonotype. The CDR3 is CASRSGTGNNEQFF. CDR3 coding DNA: TGTGCCAGCAGGTCCGGGACAGGTAACAATGAGCAGTTCTTC. This sequence joins TRBV12-3 or TRBV12-4 and TRBJ2-1, with 8 bases aligning to TRBD1. There are 14 residues in the CDR3. V shed 6 bases and J 5 bases; nucleotides not matched to a gene: 6.

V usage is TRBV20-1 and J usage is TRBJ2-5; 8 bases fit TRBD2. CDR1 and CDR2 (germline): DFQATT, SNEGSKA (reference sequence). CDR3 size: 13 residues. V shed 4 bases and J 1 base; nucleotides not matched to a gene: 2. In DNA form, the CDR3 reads TGCAGTGCTAACGGGGGGGCCCAAGAGACCCAGTACTTC. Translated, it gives CSANGGAQETQYF.